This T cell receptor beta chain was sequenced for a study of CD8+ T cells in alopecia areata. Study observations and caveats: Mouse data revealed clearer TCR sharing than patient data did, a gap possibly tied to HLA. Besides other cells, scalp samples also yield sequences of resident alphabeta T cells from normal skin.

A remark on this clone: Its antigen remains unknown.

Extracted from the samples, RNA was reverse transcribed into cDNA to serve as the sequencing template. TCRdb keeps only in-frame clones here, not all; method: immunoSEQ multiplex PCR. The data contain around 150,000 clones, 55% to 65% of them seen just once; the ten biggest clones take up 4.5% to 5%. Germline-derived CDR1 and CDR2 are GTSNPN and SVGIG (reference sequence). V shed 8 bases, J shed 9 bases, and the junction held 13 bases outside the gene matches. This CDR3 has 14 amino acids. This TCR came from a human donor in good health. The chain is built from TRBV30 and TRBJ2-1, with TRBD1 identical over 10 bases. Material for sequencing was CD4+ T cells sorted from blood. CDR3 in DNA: TGTGCCGCCGGCCGGGACAGGGGAATGGGTGAGCAGTTCTTC. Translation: CAAGRDRGMGEQFF. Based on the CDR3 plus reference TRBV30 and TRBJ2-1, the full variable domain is SQTIHQWPATLVQPVGSPLSLECTVEGTSNPNLYWYRQAAGRGLQLLFYSVGIGQISSEVPQNLSASRPQDRQFILSSKKLLLSDSGFYLCAAGRDRGMGEQFFGPGTRLTVL.